These 24 T cell receptor beta chains came from one sample sequenced in a study of blood T cell repertoires in COVID-19. Libraries were prepared by immunoSEQ multiplex PCR; TCRdb keeps only in-frame clonotypes and omits some of them. The table includes 45,000 to 50,000 clones, 75% to 90% detected once. The specimen sequenced was peripheral blood. The receptors stem from a man aged 60 to 69 with active COVID-19.

The chain employs TRBV7-2 and TRBJ2-5; D gene uncertain. The CDR3 extends over 15 amino acids. Trimming removed 1 base at V and 2 bases at J, with 11 bases between. Germline-derived CDR1 and CDR2 are SGHTA and FQGNSA. The CDR3 DNA reads TGTGCCAGCAGCTTAGGAGTGTGGGCTCAAGAGACCCAGTACTTC. The encoded protein is CASSLGVWAQETQYF.

The DNA for the CDR3 is TGTGCCAGCAGTTACTCGCAGAACAGGAGAAACGAAAAACTGTTTTTT. Encoded protein: CASSYSQNRRNEKLFF. The rearrangement links TRBV6-6 to TRBJ1-4, with TRBD1 as a possible D gene (5 bases). With 0 bases removed from V and 8 bases from J, the gap between germline ends came to 16 bases. CDR1 and CDR2 from the germline V gene are MNHNY and SVGAGI (reference sequence). The CDR3 has 16 amino acids.

The chain has TRBV3-1 (or the pseudogene TRBV3-2) and TRBJ2-7, with 8 bases aligning to TRBD2. V was clipped by 1 base and J by 3 bases; unmatched bases: 5. CDR1 LGHDT and CDR2 YNNKEL come from the germline V gene (reference sequence). This CDR3 spans 15 amino acids. This chain's CDR3 is CASSQGPSGFYEQYF. The CDR3 nucleotides read TGTGCCAGCAGCCAAGGTCCTAGCGGGTTCTACGAGCAGTACTTC.

The J gene is TRBJ2-3, the V gene TRBV10-3; 7 bases map to TRBD2. Germline CDR1 reads ENHRY; CDR2 reads SYGVKD. This CDR3 comprises 15 residues. J lost 5 bases, V lost 5 bases, and 10 bases had no gene match. CDR3 DNA sequence: TGTGCCATCAGTTCAGGACTAGTTCAGCTAGATACGCAGTATTTT. This gives the protein CAISSGLVQLDTQYF.

V is TRBV2 and J is TRBJ1-5, with TRBD1 identical over 8 bases. Trimming removed 5 bases from V and 5 bases from J; junction bases left unmatched: 5. Germline loops: CDR1 SNHLY, CDR2 FYNNEI. CDR3 size: 14 residues. Here the CDR3 DNA reads TGTGCCAGCAGTCTTTTACAGGGGGATCAGCCCCAGCATTTT. It encodes CASSLLQGDQPQHF.

The V call is TRBV27, the J call TRBJ1-5; no reliable D call. This CDR3 is built from 13 residues. Germline CDR1 reads MNHEY; CDR2 reads SMNVEV (reference sequence). Deletions cut 0 bases from V and 6 bases from J, with 6 bases between. CDR3 sequence: CASSLSSIQPQHF. CDR3 nucleotides: TGTGCCAGCAGTTTATCGTCTATTCAGCCCCAGCATTTT.

V and J are TRBV5-1 and TRBJ1-1, with D uncertain. Germline CDR1 reads SGHRS; CDR2 reads YFSETQ. The CDR3 totals 14 residues. The germline V and J ends were trimmed by 4 bases and 2 bases, with 12 bases remaining between them. The CDR3 is CASSREGLNTEAFF. For the CDR3, the DNA is TGCGCCAGCAGCCGGGAAGGGCTCAACACTGAAGCTTTCTTT.

This clone was seen a single time. The V gene is TRBV11-2, the J gene TRBJ2-3, with D possibly matching TRBD1 (6 bases). Trimming stripped 1 base from V and 8 bases from J, with 10 bases between. The germline V gene encodes CDR1 SGHAT and CDR2 FQNNGV. The CDR3 extends over 13 amino acids. CDR3 residues: CASSLGGRGTQYF. In nucleotides, the CDR3 is TGTGCCAGCAGCTTAGGGGGGCGAGGTACGCAGTATTTT.

The genes are TRBV9 and TRBJ2-7; 7 bases line up with TRBD1. This CDR3 is 15 amino acids long. Trimming at V came to 4 bases and at J to 2 bases, leaving 9 bases not matched to a gene. CDR1 SGDLS and CDR2 YYNGEE come from the germline V gene. Written as DNA, the CDR3 is TGTGCCAGCAGCAAGGGACAGCACGACCCCTACGAGCAGTACTTC. It yields the protein CASSKGQHDPYEQYF.

V and J are TRBV9 and TRBJ1-6; D perhaps matches TRBD1 (5 bases). Trimming removed 4 bases at V and 14 bases at J, with 16 bases between. Germline V CDR1 and CDR2: SGDLS, YYNGEE. This CDR3 region has 13 residues. CDR3 sequence reads: CASSFGGGRALHF. CDR3 bases: TGTGCCAGCAGCTTTGGGGGAGGGCGAGCCCTCCACTTT.

The genes are TRBV7-8 and TRBJ2-5, with 9 bases fitting TRBD1. The CDR3 totals 14 residues. Trimming removed 4 bases from V and 4 bases from J; junction bases left unmatched: 4. CDR1 SGHVS and CDR2 FQNEAQ come from the germline V gene. Here the CDR3 reads CASSSLTGGETQYF. The CDR3 region has the DNA TGTGCCAGCAGCTCATTGACAGGGGGAGAGACCCAGTACTTC.

By sample fraction, this clone is medium-sized. The CDR3: CASSPPPREVRSYEQYF. The DNA for the CDR3 is TGTGCCAGCAGCCCCCCCCCGCGGGAGGTACGGTCCTACGAGCAGTACTTC. The V gene is TRBV7-9, the J gene TRBJ2-7; 8 nucleotides match TRBD2. The CDR3 spans 17 residues. V gave up 5 bases and J gave up 1 base; unmatched junction bases: 13. Germline CDR1 reads SEHNR; CDR2 reads FQNEAQ (reference sequence). The whole variable domain, filled in from reference TRBV7-9 and TRBJ2-7, reads DTGVSQNPRHKITKRGQNVTFRCDPISEHNRLYWYRQTLGQGPEFLTYFQNEAQLEKSRLLSDRFSAERPKGSFSTLEIQRTEQGDSAMYLCASSPPPREVRSYEQYFGPGTRLTVT.

This clone was found a few times. The rearrangement joins TRBV4-1 to TRBJ2-3; no clear D. V lost 0 bases and J lost 6, with 7 bases in between. The germline V gene has CDR1 MGHRA and CDR2 YSYEKL. The CDR3 extends over 13 amino acids. CDR3 sequence: CASSQDAGDTQYF. CDR3 bases: TGCGCCAGCAGCCAAGACGCCGGGGATACGCAGTATTTT.

This chain uses TRBV5-4 with TRBJ1-5; D is perhaps TRBD1 (6 bases). The CDR3 contains 17 residues. CDR1 and CDR2 from the germline V gene are SGHNT and YYREEE (reference sequence). Trimming pared 8 bases from V and 2 bases from J, leaving 23 bases between. The CDR3 sequence: CARRVRDKVNGNQPQHF. The CDR3 DNA is TGTGCCAGAAGAGTCCGGGACAAAGTGAATGGCAATCAGCCCCAGCATTTT.

The CDR3 here is CAWSSIQGSEQYF. The CDR3 DNA reads TGTGCCTGGAGTTCAATTCAGGGGTCCGAGCAGTACTTC. The chain employs TRBV30 and TRBJ2-7; possibly TRBD1 for D (6 bases). V was cut by 2 bases and J by 6 bases, with 14 bases left in between. From germline, CDR1 is GTSNPN and CDR2 SVGIG (reference sequence). This CDR3 is built from 13 residues. Supplemented by reference TRBV30 and TRBJ2-7, the full variable domain reads SQTIHQWPATLVQPVGSPLSLECTVEGTSNPNLYWYRQAAGRGLQLLFYSVGIGQISSEVPQNLSASRPQDRQFILSSKKLLLSDSGFYLCAWSSIQGSEQYFGPGTRLTVT.

The chain couples TRBV28 to TRBJ1-1; D is perhaps TRBD1 (5 bases). This CDR3 contains 14 residues. Trimming took off 6 bases at V and 1 base at J, with 12 bases between the two ends. In germline, CDR1 is MDHEN, CDR2 SYDVKM. The CDR3 bases are TGTGCCAGCAGCTCACCAGGGCGGAACACTGAAGCTTTCTTT. It codes for CASSSPGRNTEAFF.

The chain is built from TRBV6-5 and TRBJ2-7; no reliable D call. The CDR3 consists of 13 residues. V was trimmed by 5 bases and J by 3 bases, leaving 11 bases between them. Germline V CDR1 and CDR2: MNHEY, SVGAGI. The DNA of the CDR3 is TGTGCCAGCAGTCCTGACACAATCTACGAGCAGTACTTC. As protein: CASSPDTIYEQYF.

This clone was counted a single time. This chain uses TRBV28 with TRBJ1-2; D unclear. V lost 5 bases and J lost 4, with 8 bases in between. In germline, CDR1 is MDHEN, CDR2 SYDVKM. This CDR3 is built from 12 residues. For the CDR3, the DNA is TGTGCCAGCAGTGTAGGAGGCTATGGCTACACCTTC. Translating it yields CASSVGGYGYTF.

The chain carries TRBV7-2 and TRBJ2-2, with TRBD1 identical over 9 bases. Germline values: CDR1 SGHTA, CDR2 FQGNSA. CDR3 length: 15 amino acids. V lost 6 bases, J lost 2 bases, and 4 bases stayed unmatched. The CDR3 region is CASRRDRANTGELFF. CDR3 sequence (DNA): TGTGCCAGCAGAAGGGACAGGGCAAACACCGGGGAGCTGTTTTTT.

This clone was detected only once. DNA of the CDR3: TGTGCCAGCAGCCCTCACCCCCCAGGGGTGCTTAACTATGGCTACACCTTC. Residues: CASSPHPPGVLNYGYTF. The rearrangement joins TRBV9 to TRBJ1-2; D is possibly TRBD1 (6 bases). With 4 bases removed from V and 1 base from J, the gap between germline ends came to 20 bases. The CDR3 loop spans 17 amino acids. Germline-derived CDR1 and CDR2 are SGDLS and YYNGEE.

This chain joins TRBV7-9 and TRBJ2-3, with 8 bases identical to TRBD2. CDR1 is SEHNR and CDR2 is FQNEAQ in the germline V gene (reference sequence). V lost 5 bases to trimming and J lost 5 bases; unmatched junction nucleotides: 6. The CDR3 extends over 14 amino acids. The CDR3 DNA sequence: TGTGCCAGCAGCAGGACTAGCTCGGGAGATACGCAGTATTTT. It translates to CASSRTSSGDTQYF.

This clone was picked up one time. The rearrangement joins TRBV5-6 to TRBJ1-2; 8 nucleotides agree with TRBD1. The CDR3 is 14 residues long. The germline gives CDR1 SGHDT, CDR2 YYEEEE. V was clipped by 3 bases and J by 2 bases; unmatched bases: 3. CDR3 amino acids: CASSWDRSNYGYTF. The CDR3 bases are TGTGCCAGCAGCTGGGACAGGAGCAACTATGGCTACACCTTC. Looking up the rest from reference TRBV5-6 and TRBJ1-2 gives the full variable domain: DAGVTQSPTHLIKTRGQQVTLRCSPKSGHDTVSWYQQALGQGPQFIFQYYEEEERQRGNFPDRFSGHQFPNYSSELNVNALLLGDSALYLCASSWDRSNYGYTFGSGTRLTVV.

The sample holds a few counts of this clone. The chain carries TRBV5-5 and TRBJ1-6; possible D gene TRBD1, 6 bases. Trimming took off 3 bases at V and 14 bases at J, with 12 bases between the two ends. The CDR3 has 12 amino acids. Germline CDR1 reads SGHKS; CDR2 reads YYEKEE (reference sequence). The CDR3: CASSYREGTLHF. The CDR3 DNA reads TGTGCCAGCAGCTACAGGGAAGGCACCCTCCACTTT.

V gene TRBV25-1 combines with J gene TRBJ2-7; 11 nucleotides match TRBD2. CDR1 and CDR2 from the germline V gene are MGHDK and SYGVNS. The CDR3 covers 15 residues. Trimming removed 2 bases from V and 2 bases from J; junction bases left unmatched: 2. This CDR3 is CASSEEGLAAYEQYF. CDR3 DNA: TGTGCCAGCAGTGAAGAGGGACTAGCGGCCTACGAGCAGTACTTC.